Following are 25 T cell receptor beta chains from one sample sequenced in a study of cytomegalovirus exposure and HLA in healthy donors. The PCR had 60 Vbeta and 13 Jbeta primers. Sequenced by immunoSEQ multiplex PCR; TCRdb stores in-frame clones only, minus some. The sample shows about 110,000 clones, approximately 82% of them seen only once. Material for sequencing was PBMCs. These receptors came from a man in his forties in good health and CMV-seronegative.

This clone was counted only a few times. The gene calls are TRBV6-1 and TRBJ1-1; D is ambiguous. This CDR3 spans 12 amino acids. Per the germline V gene, CDR1 is MNHNS and CDR2 is SASEGT. Trimming removed 7 bases at V and 5 bases at J, with 11 bases between. The CDR3 DNA is TGTGCCAGCACCCTGCGTTTAACTGAAGCTTTCTTT. As protein: CASTLRLTEAFF.

The rearrangement uses TRBV19 and TRBJ2-4; 8 bases match TRBD1. From germline, CDR1 is LNHDA and CDR2 SQIVND (reference sequence). CDR3 length: 16 residues. V lost 6 bases and J lost 5; bases outside the gene matches: 12. The CDR3 region has the DNA TGTGCCAGTAGCCTCCGGACAGGGAAAACACAAAACATTCAGTACTTC. Its translation: CASSLRTGKTQNIQYF.

The chain links TRBV25-1 to TRBJ2-7, with 7 nucleotides matching TRBD2. V shed 1 base, J shed 0 bases, and the junction held 9 bases outside the gene matches. CDR3 length: 17 residues. Germline values: CDR1 MGHDK, CDR2 SYGVNS. The chain's CDR3 is CASSESKKRESSYEQYF. The CDR3 DNA follows: TGTGCCAGCAGTGAATCTAAAAAGCGGGAAAGCTCCTACGAGCAGTACTTC.

J is TRBJ2-5 and V is TRBV29-1; D is undetermined. Matching the DNA end better, TRBJ2-7 makes the J call doubtful. The CDR3 extends over 16 amino acids. CDR1 and CDR2 from the germline V gene are SQVTM and ANQGSEA. The CDR3 loop reads CSVEARLEAQSYEQYF. CDR3 bases: TGCAGCGTTGAAGCTCGACTCGAAGCCCAATCCTACGAGCAGTACTTC.

This clone was detected only once. The J gene is TRBJ2-7, the V gene TRBV15, with 11 bases fitting TRBD2. V was pared by 3 bases and J by 6 bases, with 19 bases of the junction left unmatched. The CDR3 is 19 residues long. Germline lookup yields CDR1 LNHNV and CDR2 YYDKDF (reference sequence). The CDR3 DNA is TGTGCCACCAGCAGGGACCGTTTGGGACTAGCGGCGATAACCCCCGAGCAGTACTTC. Amino acid sequence: CATSRDRLGLAAITPEQYF.

The chain employs TRBV6-1 and TRBJ1-5; no definite D call. V lost 2 bases and J 2 bases, leaving 4 bases between the germline ends. The germline CDR1 and CDR2 sequences are MNHNS and SASEGT. The length of the CDR3 is 13 residues. CDR3: CASSEQGNQPQHF. CDR3 nucleotide sequence: TGTGCCAGCAGTGAACAGGGCAATCAGCCCCAGCATTTT.

There are a few counts of this clone. The V call is TRBV11-3, the J call TRBJ2-7, with D perhaps TRBD1 (6 bases). Germline V lookup: CDR1 SGHNT, CDR2 YENEEA. CDR3 length: 14 residues. Trimming pared 5 bases from V and 3 bases from J, leaving 14 bases between. CDR3 region: CASSAGDAGYEQYF. The CDR3 DNA reads TGTGCCAGCAGCGCAGGGGACGCCGGCTACGAGCAGTACTTC.

V usage is TRBV27 and J usage is TRBJ2-3, with 16 bases fitting TRBD2. The germline CDR1 and CDR2 sequences are MNHEY and SMNVEV (reference sequence). The CDR3 length is 18 residues. Trimming took 0 bases from V and 4 from J; bases not matched to a gene: 4. The DNA for the CDR3 is TGTGCCAGCAGTTTATCGGGACTAGCGGGGGGGCCCCCAGATACGCAGTATTTT. As protein: CASSLSGLAGGPPDTQYF.

The rearrangement joins TRBV5-1 to TRBJ2-5; D call uncertain. The CDR3 totals 13 residues. V lost 2 bases and J lost 5, with 10 bases in between. CDR1 and CDR2 from the germline V gene are SGHRS and YFSETQ. The CDR3 loop reads CASSFLTGETQYF. As DNA, the CDR3 is TGCGCCAGCAGCTTCCTGACCGGGGAGACCCAGTACTTC.

This sequence joins TRBV7-9 and TRBJ1-1, with D perhaps matching TRBD1 (6 bases). The CDR3 spans 13 residues. The V gene lost 3 bases and the J gene lost 3 bases, with 8 bases spanning the gap. The V gene's germline CDR1 is SEHNR and CDR2 FQNEAQ (reference sequence). As DNA, the CDR3 is TGTGCCAGCAGCTTGGACAGTGACACTGAAGCTTTCTTT. It yields the protein CASSLDSDTEAFF.

This chain uses TRBV4-2 with TRBJ1-1; the D is unclear. Germline CDR1 and CDR2: LGHNA and YNFKEQ. V lost 0 bases to trimming and J lost 4 bases, with 6 bases between them. The CDR3 runs 13 residues. The CDR3 sequence: CASSQDWATEAFF. The CDR3 bases are TGTGCCAGCAGCCAAGATTGGGCCACTGAAGCTTTCTTT.

This clone was detected only once. The rearrangement joins TRBV4-2 to TRBJ2-5; 7 nucleotides line up with TRBD2. Trimming at V came to 0 bases and at J to 5 bases, leaving 6 bases not matched to a gene. The germline gives CDR1 LGHNA, CDR2 YNFKEQ. The CDR3 is 15 residues long. The CDR3 DNA reads TGTGCCAGCAGCCAAGATGTGGGGGGGTCGGAGACCCAGTACTTC. As protein: CASSQDVGGSETQYF.

This clone was seen more than once but under ten times. The rearrangement uses TRBV6-6 and TRBJ1-1; D gene unclear. V gave up 3 bases and J gave up 8 bases, with 13 bases separating them. This CDR3 region has 13 residues. The V gene's germline CDR1 is MNHNY and CDR2 SVGAGI (reference sequence). The CDR3 DNA is TGTGCCAGCAGTTATGGCCAGGATGGGGAAGCTTTCTTT. Its protein is CASSYGQDGEAFF.

This chain links TRBV15 with TRBJ2-7; tentative D call: TRBD1 (5 bases). CDR3 size: 13 residues. Germline loops: CDR1 LNHNV, CDR2 YYDKDF (reference sequence). V was pared by 2 bases and J by 7 bases, with 12 bases between. CDR3 in DNA: TGTGCCACCAGCAGACAGGGTTACAGGGAGCAGTACTTC. Translated, it gives CATSRQGYREQYF.

J is TRBJ2-1 and V is TRBV6-5; a possible D gene is TRBD1 (5 bases). Trimming left V 2 bases short and J 13 bases short, with 21 bases between. Per germline, CDR1 MNHEY and CDR2 SVGAGI. CDR3 length: 15 amino acids. CDR3 residues: CASSYREPASGKQFF. The CDR3, as DNA: TGTGCCAGCAGTTACAGGGAACCAGCTTCAGGGAAACAGTTCTTC.

The CDR3 here is CASSATDRVSGEQYF. The CDR3 DNA reads as TGTGCCAGCAGTGCGACAGACAGGGTGTCAGGGGAGCAGTACTTC. The J gene is TRBJ2-5, the V gene TRBV25-1, with TRBD1 matching 7 bases. CDR1 and CDR2 (germline): MGHDK, SYGVNS. The CDR3 is made up of 15 amino acids. V lost 4 bases to trimming and J lost 11 bases; unmatched junction nucleotides: 16.

This rearrangement joins TRBV2 to TRBJ2-3; 9 positions agree with TRBD2. Germline V gene sequence: CDR1 SNHLY, CDR2 FYNNEI. This CDR3 contains 14 residues. The trim removed 11 bases at V and 4 bases at J, leaving 10 bases unmatched. In nucleotides, the CDR3 is TGTGCCGACCCTAGCGGGAAAGACGCAGATACGCAGTATTTT. This translates into CADPSGKDADTQYF.

V and J are TRBV6-1 and TRBJ2-5; 9 nucleotides match TRBD2. The germline CDR1 and CDR2 sequences are MNHNS and SASEGT. The CDR3 extends over 16 amino acids. V shed 2 bases and J 4 bases; nucleotides not matched to a gene: 8. DNA for the CDR3: TGTGCCAGCAGTGAACAGGGCGGGGGGGCGTCAGAGACCCAGTACTTC. This codes for CASSEQGGGASETQYF.

Remarks on this clone: A much larger clonotype is one base distant, so this may be a read error. CDR3 region: CASSGDSSGANVLTF. The CDR3, as DNA: TGTGCCAGCAGTGGAGACAGCTCTGGGGCCAACGTCCTGACTTTC. The chain uses TRBV2 and TRBJ2-6, with TRBD1 as a possible D gene (5 bases). This CDR3 is 15 amino acids long. Germline V gene lookup returns CDR1 SNHLY and CDR2 FYNNEI. The V end lost 4 bases, the J end lost 0 bases, and 7 bases lay between the germline ends. Complete variable domain (other parts from reference TRBV2 and TRBJ2-6): EPEVTQTPSHQVTQMGQEVILRCVPISNHLYFYWYRQILGQKVEFLVSFYNNEISEKSEIFDDQFSVERPDGSNFTLKIRSTKLEDSAMYFCASSGDSSGANVLTFGAGSRLTVL.

This chain uses TRBV25-1 with TRBJ2-1; 9 nucleotides match TRBD2. V was clipped by 1 base and J by 6 bases; unmatched bases: 7. Looked up from germline, CDR1 is MGHDK and CDR2 is SYGVNS. The CDR3 loop spans 16 amino acids. CDR3: CASSEFGGGAVNEQFF. CDR3 DNA: TGTGCCAGCAGTGAATTTGGCGGGGGGGCGGTCAATGAGCAGTTCTTC.

V usage is TRBV15 and J usage is TRBJ2-5, with D possibly TRBD2 on 6 matching bases. CDR1 LNHNV and CDR2 YYDKDF come from the germline V gene (reference sequence). This CDR3 has 16 residues. Trimming pared 3 bases from V and 2 bases from J, leaving 16 bases between. CDR3 nucleotides: TGTGCCACCAGCAGTCTCCGTAGCGGAGGGCAAGAGACCCAGTACTTC. Encoded protein: CATSSLRSGGQETQYF.

The V and J genes are TRBV5-1 and TRBJ2-6, with D maybe TRBD1 (6 bases). V was shortened by 4 bases and J by 4 bases, with 15 bases between the two germline ends. Germline values: CDR1 SGHRS, CDR2 YFSETQ. CDR3 length equals 16 residues. CDR3 residues: CASSHARGSGANVLTF. CDR3 nucleotide sequence: TGCGCCAGCAGCCACGCCAGGGGATCAGGGGCCAACGTCCTGACTTTC.

The chain combines TRBV7-6 with TRBJ2-7; D uncertain. The germline V gene encodes CDR1 SGHVS and CDR2 FNYEAQ. V was pared by 4 bases and J by 1 base, with 8 bases between. The CDR3 is 13 residues long. The CDR3 DNA reads TGTGCCAGCAGCTATCCGGGTTCCTACGAGCAGTACTTC. Translation gives CASSYPGSYEQYF.

The V and J genes are TRBV4-2 and TRBJ1-1, with 8 bases matching TRBD1. The V gene's germline CDR1 is LGHNA and CDR2 YNFKEQ. Germline trimming cut 2 bases from V and 4 bases from J; bases unmatched to any gene: 9. The CDR3 totals 16 residues. The DNA of the CDR3 is TGTGCCAGCAGCCAAAGGACAGGGAAAAAGGCCACTGAAGCTTTCTTT. Protein product: CASSQRTGKKATEAFF.

The chain uses TRBV4-2 and TRBJ2-2; 11 nucleotides match TRBD2. Germline V gives CDR1 LGHNA, CDR2 YNFKEQ. The V segment lost 3 bases and the J segment 3 bases; nucleotides outside the gene matches: 3. The CDR3 extends over 16 amino acids. The CDR3, as DNA: TGTGCCAGCAGCCAGATACTAGCGGGGGACACCGGGGAGCTGTTTTTT. It is translated as CASSQILAGDTGELFF.